The 17 T cell receptor beta chains in this list originate from one sample, sequenced in a study of blood T cells in healthy people across ages. Alongside a J-beta primer mix, a sample-barcoded 5' primer served in a second PCR lasting about 7 to 11 cycles. MiXCR, run by TCRdb on the 5' RACE reads, gives a single entry per CDR3 protein. The sample lists 1.5 million to 2 million distinct CDR3 sequences; 28% were seen once. The sequenced material came from blood. These receptors were taken from a woman in her 30s in good health.

Turning to this clonotype: A much larger clone lies a single base off, so this may be a read error. V usage is TRBV29-1 and J usage is TRBJ2-1; D could derive from TRBD1 or TRBD2 (5 bases each). This CDR3 has 11 residues. The V gene lost 7 bases and the J gene lost 6 bases, with 10 bases spanning the gap. Germline V gene lookup returns CDR1 SQVTM and CDR2 ANQGSEA. The CDR3: CSAGACNEQFF. The CDR3 DNA reads as TGCAGCGCCGGGGCCTGCAATGAGCAGTTCTTC.

Comments on this clonotype: A much bigger clone sits one base away, suggesting this may be a read error. The chain combines TRBV29-1 with TRBJ2-1, with 10 bases matching TRBD1. Germline loops: CDR1 SQVTM, CDR2 ANQGSEA. The trim removed 1 base at V and 7 bases at J, leaving 10 bases unmatched. This CDR3 contains 16 residues. The CDR3 here is CSVEGLDRGRGNEQFF. The CDR3 region has the DNA TGCAGCGTTGAAGGTCTCGACAGGGGGCGTGGAAATGAGCAGTTCTTC.

The table lists this clonotype with a few counts. The chain joins TRBV30 to TRBJ1-5; D ambiguous. Trimming removed 2 bases at V and 6 bases at J, with 11 bases between. Germline lookup yields CDR1 GTSNPN and CDR2 SVGIG (reference sequence). The CDR3 has 13 amino acids. DNA for the CDR3: TGTGCCTGGAGTCTGGGGATAGGTCAGCCCCAGCATTTT. This gives the protein CAWSLGIGQPQHF.

The CDR3 DNA follows: TGTGCCAGCAGTTACTCGACCGACAGGGGCGCCTATAATTCACCCCTCCACTTT. It specifies CASSYSTDRGAYNSPLHF. This chain uses TRBV6-2 or TRBV6-3 with TRBJ1-6; TRBD1 agrees at 8 bases. Germline CDR1 and CDR2: MNHEY and SVGEGT. V shed 0 bases and J 2 bases; nucleotides not matched to a gene: 6. CDR3 length equals 18 residues.

V usage is TRBV6-5 and J usage is TRBJ2-6; 7 nucleotides align to TRBD1. The germline CDR1 and CDR2 sequences are MNHEY and SVGAGI. Losses at the gene ends were 6 bases for V and 2 bases for J; bases not matched to a gene: 4. The CDR3 contains 15 residues. The CDR3 coding sequence is TGTGCCAGCAGGGTAGGGGGCGCTGGGGCCAACGTCCTGACTTTC. Translating it yields CASRVGGAGANVLTF.

The chain employs TRBV29-1 and TRBJ2-2; a possible D gene is TRBD1 (5 bases). Trimming pared 0 bases from V and 6 bases from J, leaving 20 bases between. The CDR3 consists of 17 residues. CDR1 is SQVTM, CDR2 ANQGSEA, per germline. The CDR3 reads CSVEDLGQGMSAGELFF. The CDR3 DNA follows: TGCAGCGTTGAAGATCTTGGGCAGGGAATGAGTGCCGGGGAGCTGTTTTTT.

This chain links TRBV28 with TRBJ2-7; D is ambiguous. This CDR3 spans 14 amino acids. V lost 3 bases and J 3 bases, leaving 12 bases between the germline ends. CDR1 MDHEN and CDR2 SYDVKM come from the germline V gene. This CDR3 reads CASSLPDTYYEQYV. CDR3 nucleotides: TGTGCCAGCAGTTTGCCCGACACGTACTACGAGCAGTACGTC.

This clonotype was seen many times. J is TRBJ2-5 and V is TRBV27; unclear D gene. The CDR3 is made up of 13 amino acids. From germline, CDR1 is MNHEY and CDR2 SMNVEV (reference sequence). V was shortened by 3 bases and J by 3 bases, with 8 bases between the two germline ends. CDR3 nucleotides: TGTGCCAGCAGTTTCCGCAGAAAAGAGACCCAGTACTTC. It yields the protein CASSFRRKETQYF.

V usage is TRBV12-5 and J usage is TRBJ2-7; 7 nucleotides line up with TRBD1. Germline CDR1 and CDR2: LGHNT and FRNRAP. The CDR3 is made up of 14 amino acids. V dropped 6 bases and J dropped 8; count of bases not matched to a gene: 13. CDR3 in DNA: TGTGCTAGTGGACCTTCGACAGGGTTTGGGCAGCAGTACTTC. This gives the protein CASGPSTGFGQQYF. The full variable domain, its missing parts supplied by reference TRBV12-5 and TRBJ2-7, is DARVTQTPRHKVTEMGQEVTMRCQPILGHNTVFWYRQTMMQGLELLAYFRNRAPLDDSGMPKDRFSAEMPDATLATLKIQPSEPRDSAVYFCASGPSTGFGQQYFGPGTRLTVT.

V gene TRBV20-1 combines with J gene TRBJ2-5; possibly TRBD2 for D (5 bases). The V end lost 5 bases, the J end lost 5 bases, and 18 bases lay between the germline ends. Germline CDR1 and CDR2: DFQATT and SNEGSKA (reference sequence). This CDR3 is 14 amino acids long. CDR3 protein: CSAPETNGRETQYF. The CDR3 DNA is TGCAGTGCTCCCGAGACTAACGGTCGTGAGACCCAGTACTTC.

This clonotype was observed many times. The gene calls are TRBV29-1 and TRBJ2-3, with D hard to call. The CDR3 is made up of 18 amino acids. Trimming removed 0 bases from V and 1 base from J, with 20 bases in between. CDR1 and CDR2 (germline): SQVTM, ANQGSEA. CDR3 sequence reads: CSVEDWTTKGIGTDTQYF. CDR3 DNA sequence: TGCAGCGTTGAAGATTGGACCACTAAAGGGATAGGCACAGATACGCAGTATTTT.

The chain combines TRBV20-1 with TRBJ2-7; TRBD2 is a possible D gene (5 bases). Germline values: CDR1 DFQATT, CDR2 SNEGSKA (reference sequence). V lost 7 bases, J lost 3 bases, and 13 bases lay in between. CDR3 size: 12 residues. The CDR3 loop is CSVVTGNYEQYF. In nucleotides, the CDR3 is TGCAGTGTGGTAACGGGAAACTACGAGCAGTACTTC.

V gene TRBV4-1 combines with J gene TRBJ2-1, with 10 bases that match TRBD2. This CDR3 has 16 residues. Per the germline V gene, CDR1 is MGHRA and CDR2 is YSYEKL. Unmatched junction bases numbered 8, after V lost 3 bases and J lost 6 bases. This chain's CDR3 is CASSQSGTSDCNEQFF. CDR3 DNA: TGCGCCAGCAGCCAGTCCGGGACTAGCGACTGCAATGAGCAGTTCTTC.

This clonotype was observed a few times. The rearrangement uses TRBV4-1 and TRBJ2-3, with D hard to call. V was shortened by 2 bases and J by 3 bases, with 6 bases between the two germline ends. CDR1 and CDR2 from the germline V gene are MGHRA and YSYEKL. The length of the CDR3 is 13 residues. CDR3 region: CASSQLQTDTQYF. The CDR3, as DNA: TGCGCCAGCAGCCAACTACAGACAGATACGCAGTATTTT.

This rearrangement joins TRBV10-3 to TRBJ2-2, with D possibly matching TRBD2 (6 bases). Trimming removed 10 bases at V and 2 bases at J, with 11 bases between. The CDR3 has 13 amino acids. Germline V gene sequence: CDR1 ENHRY, CDR2 SYGVKD. The CDR3 sequence is CASGDFNTGELFF. The CDR3 DNA reads as TGTGCCAGCGGGGACTTTAACACCGGGGAGCTGTTTTTT.

This clonotype has a handful of counts. This chain uses TRBV12-3 or TRBV12-4 with TRBJ2-6; 9 bases are shared with TRBD1. The length of the CDR3 is 17 residues. V shed 1 base, J shed 2 bases, and the junction held 3 bases outside the gene matches. DNA of the CDR3: TGTGCCAGCAGTTTAGGGACAGGGGCACCTGGGGCCAACGTCCTGACTTTC. It encodes CASSLGTGAPGANVLTF.

The V and J genes are TRBV10-3 and TRBJ1-3, with D hard to call. CDR1 and CDR2 from the germline V gene are ENHRY and SYGVKD. The CDR3 contains 14 residues. Trimming removed 11 bases at V and 3 bases at J, with 17 bases between. DNA for the CDR3: TGTGCCGCCGGAGGACCGGCCGGTGGAAACACCATATATTTT. This encodes CAAGGPAGGNTIYF.